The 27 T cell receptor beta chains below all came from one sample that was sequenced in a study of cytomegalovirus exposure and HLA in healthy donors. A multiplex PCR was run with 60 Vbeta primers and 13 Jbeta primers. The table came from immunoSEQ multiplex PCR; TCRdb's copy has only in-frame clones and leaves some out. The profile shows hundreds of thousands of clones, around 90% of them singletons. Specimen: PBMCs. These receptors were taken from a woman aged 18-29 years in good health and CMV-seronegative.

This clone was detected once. CDR3 nucleotide sequence: TGTGCCAGTACAAAAGGGACAGGGGAGTCTAATGAAAAACTGTTTTTT. Translation: CASTKGTGESNEKLFF. This rearrangement joins TRBV19 to TRBJ1-4, with 10 nucleotides matching TRBD1. This CDR3 region has 16 residues. Losses at the gene ends were 7 bases for V and 3 bases for J; bases not matched to a gene: 8. Per the germline V gene, CDR1 is LNHDA and CDR2 is SQIVND (reference sequence).

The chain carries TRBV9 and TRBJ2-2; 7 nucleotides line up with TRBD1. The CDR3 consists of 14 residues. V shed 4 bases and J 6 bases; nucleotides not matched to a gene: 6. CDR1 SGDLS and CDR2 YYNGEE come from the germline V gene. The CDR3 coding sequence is TGTGCCAGCAGCAATCGACAGGGTCCCGGGGAGCTGTTTTTT. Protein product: CASSNRQGPGELFF.

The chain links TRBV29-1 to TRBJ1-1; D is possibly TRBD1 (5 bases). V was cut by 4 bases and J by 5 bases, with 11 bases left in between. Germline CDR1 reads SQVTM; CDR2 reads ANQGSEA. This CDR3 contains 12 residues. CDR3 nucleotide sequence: TGCAGCGTTGGGGGCAAGGGGACTGAAGCTTTCTTT. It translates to CSVGGKGTEAFF. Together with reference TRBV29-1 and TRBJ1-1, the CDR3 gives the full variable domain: SAVISQKPSRDICQRGTSLTIQCQVDSQVTMMFWYRQQPGQSLTLIATANQGSEATYESGFVIDKFPISRPNLTFSTLTVSNMSPEDSSIYLCSVGGKGTEAFFGQGTRLTVV.

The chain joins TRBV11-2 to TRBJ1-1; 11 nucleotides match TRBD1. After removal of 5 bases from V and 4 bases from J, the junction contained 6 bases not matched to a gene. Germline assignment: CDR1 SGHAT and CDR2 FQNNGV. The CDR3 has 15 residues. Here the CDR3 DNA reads TGTGCCAGCAGCCTATCCGGGACAGGGGGCACTGAAGCTTTCTTT. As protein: CASSLSGTGGTEAFF.

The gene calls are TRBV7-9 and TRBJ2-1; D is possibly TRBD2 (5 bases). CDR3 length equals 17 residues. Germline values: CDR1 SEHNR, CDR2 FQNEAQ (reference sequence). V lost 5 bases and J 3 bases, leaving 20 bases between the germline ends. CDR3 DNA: TGTGCCAGCAGCCAAAACTCTATAGCGTTTGGCTACAATGAGCAGTTCTTC. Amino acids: CASSQNSIAFGYNEQFF.

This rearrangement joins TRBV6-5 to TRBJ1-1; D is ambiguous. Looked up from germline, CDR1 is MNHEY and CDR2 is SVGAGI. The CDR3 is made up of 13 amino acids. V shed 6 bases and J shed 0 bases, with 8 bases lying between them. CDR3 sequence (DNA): TGTGCCAGCAGAGAAACAGTGAACACTGAAGCTTTCTTT. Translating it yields CASRETVNTEAFF.

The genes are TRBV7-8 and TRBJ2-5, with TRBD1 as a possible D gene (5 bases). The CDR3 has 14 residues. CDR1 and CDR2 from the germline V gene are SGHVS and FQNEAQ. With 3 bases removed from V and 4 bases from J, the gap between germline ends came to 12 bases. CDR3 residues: CASSFATVIETQYF. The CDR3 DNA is TGTGCCAGCAGCTTCGCGACAGTAATAGAGACCCAGTACTTC.

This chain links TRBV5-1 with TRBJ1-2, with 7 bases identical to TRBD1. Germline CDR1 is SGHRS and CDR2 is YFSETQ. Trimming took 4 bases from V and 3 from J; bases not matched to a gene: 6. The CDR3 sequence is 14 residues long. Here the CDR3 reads CASSARQGDYGYTF. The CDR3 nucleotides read TGCGCCAGCAGCGCCCGACAGGGTGACTATGGCTACACCTTC.

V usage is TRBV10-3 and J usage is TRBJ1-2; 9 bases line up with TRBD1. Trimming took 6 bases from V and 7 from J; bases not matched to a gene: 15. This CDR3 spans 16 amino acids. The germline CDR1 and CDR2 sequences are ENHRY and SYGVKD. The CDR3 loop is CAISGTTGGGVAGYTF. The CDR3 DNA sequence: TGTGCCATCAGCGGCACCACAGGGGGCGGGGTGGCTGGCTACACCTTC.

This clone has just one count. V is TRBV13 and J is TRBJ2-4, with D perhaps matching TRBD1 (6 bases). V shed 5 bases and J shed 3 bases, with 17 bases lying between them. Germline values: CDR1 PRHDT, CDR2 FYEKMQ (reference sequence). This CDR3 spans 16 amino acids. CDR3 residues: CASSTRGSKGKNIQYF. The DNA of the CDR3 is TGTGCCAGCAGCACCAGGGGTAGTAAGGGCAAAAACATTCAGTACTTC.

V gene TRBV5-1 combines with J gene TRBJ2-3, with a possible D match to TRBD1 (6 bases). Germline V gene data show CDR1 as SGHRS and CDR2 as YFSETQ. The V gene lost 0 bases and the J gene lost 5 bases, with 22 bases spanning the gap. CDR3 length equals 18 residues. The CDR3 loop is CASSLVLGAVRMGDTQYF. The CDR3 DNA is TGCGCCAGCAGCTTGGTTCTGGGGGCGGTCCGGATGGGAGATACGCAGTATTTT.

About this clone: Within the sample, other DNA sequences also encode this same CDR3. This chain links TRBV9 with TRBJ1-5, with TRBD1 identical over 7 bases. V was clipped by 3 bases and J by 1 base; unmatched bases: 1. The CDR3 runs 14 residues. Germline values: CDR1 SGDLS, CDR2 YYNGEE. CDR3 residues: CASSEQGSNQPQHF. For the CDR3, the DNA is TGTGCCAGCAGCGAACAGGGGAGCAATCAGCCCCAGCATTTT.

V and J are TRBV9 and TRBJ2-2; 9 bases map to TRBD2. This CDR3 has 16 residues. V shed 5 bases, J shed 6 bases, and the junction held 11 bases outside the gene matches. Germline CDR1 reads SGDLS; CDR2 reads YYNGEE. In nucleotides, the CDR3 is TGTGCCAGCAGTACCCCGGGACTAGCCCCAGCCGGGGAGCTGTTTTTT. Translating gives CASSTPGLAPAGELFF.

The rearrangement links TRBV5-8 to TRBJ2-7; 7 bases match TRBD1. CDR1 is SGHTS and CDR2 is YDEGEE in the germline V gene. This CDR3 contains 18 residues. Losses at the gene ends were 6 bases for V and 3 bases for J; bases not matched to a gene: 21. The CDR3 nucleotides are TGTGCCAGCACCCTTGGGGCAGGGGGTCTCTCCGTCAACTACGAGCAGTACTTC. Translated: CASTLGAGGLSVNYEQYF.

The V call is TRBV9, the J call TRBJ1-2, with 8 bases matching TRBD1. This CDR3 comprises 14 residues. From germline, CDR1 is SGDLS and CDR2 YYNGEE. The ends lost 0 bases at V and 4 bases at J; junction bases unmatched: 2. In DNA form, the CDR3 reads TGTGCCAGCAGCGTAGGACAGGGGCTCTATGGCTACACCTTC. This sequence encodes CASSVGQGLYGYTF.

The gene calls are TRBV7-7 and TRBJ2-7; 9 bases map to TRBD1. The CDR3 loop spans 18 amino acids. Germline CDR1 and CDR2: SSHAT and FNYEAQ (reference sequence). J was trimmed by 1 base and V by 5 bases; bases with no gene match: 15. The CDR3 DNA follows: TGTGCCAGCAGCCGTATAAACCTAACAGGGGGCCTTTCCTACGAGCAGTACTTC. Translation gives CASSRINLTGGLSYEQYF.

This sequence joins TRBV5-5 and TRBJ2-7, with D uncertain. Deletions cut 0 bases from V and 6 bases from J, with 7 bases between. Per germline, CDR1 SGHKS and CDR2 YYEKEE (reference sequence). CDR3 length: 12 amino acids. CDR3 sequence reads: CASSLGAGEQYF. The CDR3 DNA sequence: TGTGCCAGCAGCTTGGGAGCTGGCGAGCAGTACTTC.

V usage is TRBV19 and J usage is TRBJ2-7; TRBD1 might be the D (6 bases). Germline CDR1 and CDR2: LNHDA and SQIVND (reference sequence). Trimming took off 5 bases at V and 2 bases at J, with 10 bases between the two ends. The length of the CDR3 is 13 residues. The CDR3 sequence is CASSWDTTYEQYF. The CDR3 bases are TGTGCCAGTAGTTGGGACACCACCTACGAGCAGTACTTC.

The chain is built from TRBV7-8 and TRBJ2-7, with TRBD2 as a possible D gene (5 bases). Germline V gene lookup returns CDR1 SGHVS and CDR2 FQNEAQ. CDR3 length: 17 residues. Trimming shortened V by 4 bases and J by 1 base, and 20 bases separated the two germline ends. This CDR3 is CASSWRSEGELSYEQYF. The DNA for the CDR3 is TGTGCCAGCAGCTGGAGAAGTGAGGGAGAACTATCCTACGAGCAGTACTTC.

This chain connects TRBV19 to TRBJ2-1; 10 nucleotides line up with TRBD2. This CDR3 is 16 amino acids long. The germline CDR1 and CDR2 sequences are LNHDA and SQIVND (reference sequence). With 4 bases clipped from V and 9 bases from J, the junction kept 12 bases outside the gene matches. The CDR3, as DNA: TGTGCCAGTAGTACCCGGGGTAGCGGGGGGCGGGGTGAGCAGTTCTTC. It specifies CASSTRGSGGRGEQFF.

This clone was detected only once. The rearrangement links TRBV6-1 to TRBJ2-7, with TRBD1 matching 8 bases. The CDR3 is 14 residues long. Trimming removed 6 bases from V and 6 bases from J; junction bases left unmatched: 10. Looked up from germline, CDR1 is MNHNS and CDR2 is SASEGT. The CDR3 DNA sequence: TGTGCCAGCAGCAAGGACAGGGCGACTTTCGAGCAGTACTTC. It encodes CASSKDRATFEQYF.

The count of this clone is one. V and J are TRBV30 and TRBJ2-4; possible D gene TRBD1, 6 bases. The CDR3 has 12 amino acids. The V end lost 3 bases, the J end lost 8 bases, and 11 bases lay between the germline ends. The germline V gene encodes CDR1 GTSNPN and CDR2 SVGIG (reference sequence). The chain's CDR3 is CAWSHRVDIQYF. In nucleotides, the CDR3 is TGTGCCTGGAGCCACAGGGTAGACATTCAGTACTTC.

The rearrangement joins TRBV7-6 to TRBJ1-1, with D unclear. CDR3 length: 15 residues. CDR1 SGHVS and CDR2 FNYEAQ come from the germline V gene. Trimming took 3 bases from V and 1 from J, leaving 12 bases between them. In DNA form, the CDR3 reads TGTGCCAGCAGCTTCCTAGCAGGAGGGAACACTGAAGCTTTCTTT. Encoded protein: CASSFLAGGNTEAFF.

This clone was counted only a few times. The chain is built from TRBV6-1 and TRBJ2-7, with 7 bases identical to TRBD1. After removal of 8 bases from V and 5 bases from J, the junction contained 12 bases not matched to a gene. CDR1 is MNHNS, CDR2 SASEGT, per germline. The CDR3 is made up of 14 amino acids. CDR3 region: CASGTTGYGDEQYF. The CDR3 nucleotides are TGTGCCAGCGGAACGACAGGGTATGGGGACGAGCAGTACTTC.

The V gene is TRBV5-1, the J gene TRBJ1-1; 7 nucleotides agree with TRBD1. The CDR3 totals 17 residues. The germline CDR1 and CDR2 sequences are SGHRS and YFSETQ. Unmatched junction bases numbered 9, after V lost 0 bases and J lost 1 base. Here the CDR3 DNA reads TGCGCCAGCAGCTTGGTTCCTCACAGGGGACCGAACACTGAAGCTTTCTTT. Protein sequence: CASSLVPHRGPNTEAFF. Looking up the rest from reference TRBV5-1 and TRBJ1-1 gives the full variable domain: KAGVTQTPRYLIKTRGQQVTLSCSPISGHRSVSWYQQTPGQGLQFLFEYFSETQRNKGNFPGRFSGRQFSNSRSEMNVSTLELGDSALYLCASSLVPHRGPNTEAFFGQGTRLTVV.

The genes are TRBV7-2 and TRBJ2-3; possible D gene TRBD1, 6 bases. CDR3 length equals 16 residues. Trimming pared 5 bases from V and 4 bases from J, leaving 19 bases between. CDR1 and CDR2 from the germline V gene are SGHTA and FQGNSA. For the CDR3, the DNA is TGTGCCAGCAGCCTCACGACAGGCCCGGCAGCAGATACGCAGTATTTT. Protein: CASSLTTGPAADTQYF. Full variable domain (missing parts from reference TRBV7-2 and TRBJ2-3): GAGVSQSPSNKVTEKGKDVELRCDPISGHTALYWYRQSLGQGLEFLIYFQGNSAPDKSGLPSDRFSAERTGGSVSTLTIQRTQQEDSAVYLCASSLTTGPAADTQYFGPGTRLTVL.

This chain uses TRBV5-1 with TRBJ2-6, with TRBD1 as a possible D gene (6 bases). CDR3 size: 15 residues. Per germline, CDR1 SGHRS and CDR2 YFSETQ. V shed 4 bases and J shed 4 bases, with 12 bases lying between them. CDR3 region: CASSSTGTGANVLTF. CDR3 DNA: TGCGCCAGCAGCAGCACAGGGACCGGGGCCAACGTCCTGACTTTC.